Below, one T cell receptor (beta chain) is given with its context. No antigen is known for it. Per-base quality was not reported, and no clone a single base away is much larger than it. Between the V and J ends, shortened by 10 bases and 1 base respectively, the junction contains 11 bases. As encoded in the germline V gene, CDR1 is ENHRY while CDR2 is SYGVKD. The CDR3 goes from the cysteine to the phenylalanine over 13 residues. Kept here is only the CDR3 DNA, which spans 39 bases and is read in frame from base 1. Receptor amplification or capture employed the immunoSEQ multiplex PCR assay. To provide template for TCR sequencing, every sample had RNA extracted and reverse transcribed into cDNA. First-strand cDNA was synthesized using SuperScript III with a 2:1 mix of oligo-dT and random hexamers. A synthetic immune receptor repertoire was used to assess amplification bias, and residual bias was removed computationally. In the paper's pipeline: Raw reads were preprocessed for error removal, and CDR3 was defined according to IMGT conventions as running from the conserved cysteine to phenylalanine. Clonality was computed by normalizing Shannon entropy by log2 of the number of productive unique TCRs and subtracting the result from 1. Whether each scalp clone was CD4 or CD8 was inferred by checking scalp TCRbeta sequences against the CD4 and CD8 repertoires from sorted blood. TCRdb re-hosts the immuneACCESS table, in-frame sequences only. Its copies lack some clones; in the studies checked, an unresolved V gene accounts for under half of them, and the cause for the rest is not known. The V and J calls and clone size are taken from that table; D and trimming were inferred from the DNA. For this sample there are approximately 150,000 clones; around 59% appear just once. More than 13% of the sample is taken by the ten largest.

The sample's time point label, in plain terms: around 26 weeks on oral tofacitinib. The treatment or condition label corresponds to: oral pan-JAK inhibitor, 5-10 mg twice daily. Peripheral blood and lesional scalp punch biopsies were obtained from patients with alopecia areata. After PBMCs were isolated by density centrifugation and stained for CD3, CD4 and CD8, a FACSAria was used to sort CD4+ and CD8+ T cells. The sample originates from a study of CD8+ T cells in alopecia areata (dated by TCRdb to about 2018). Looking at the study overall: Treated patients were enrolled in an open-label pilot trial of oral tofacitinib, 5 to 10 mg twice daily, for moderate-to-severe alopecia areata. Patients on tofacitinib were biopsied at baseline and after 4 and 24 weeks of treatment, and several of the patients also had a later scalp biopsy. RNA came from the PAXgene miRNA kit for fixed scalp, the miRNeasy kit for PBMCs, and the RNeasy kit for mouse skin. Patients received tofacitinib for 6 to 18 months and were then followed off drug for 6 months to check for delayed response and recurrence. TCRbeta CDR3 regions were amplified by immunoSEQ multiplex PCR using 35 Vbeta forward and 13 Jbeta reverse primers. Scalp clonality was compared among normal scalp (n=4), patchy alopecia areata scalp (n=8), and alopecia totalis/universalis scalp (n=8). The study used high-throughput TCRbeta sequencing to examine T cell clonal expansion in alopecia areata, in both the C3H/HeJ mouse model and human patients. Scalp tissue and sorted CD4+ and CD8+ peripheral blood T cells from patchy and totalis/universalis alopecia areata patients and from healthy controls were covered by human TCRbeta sequencing. In treated patients, disease severity was measured using the SALT score, which gives the percentage of scalp surface area affected.

What the authors observed across the whole study: Lesional scalp, especially in alopecia totalis/universalis, showed higher clonality and more expanded CD8+ clones than normal scalp, suggesting antigenic drive. Resident alphabeta T cells in normal human skin are also sequenced, complicating scalp TCR repertoire analysis, unlike mouse skin dominated by gammadelta T cells. The treated cohort was small, with a single nonresponder, so links between baseline CD8+ expansion and response need larger studies. TCR sequences shared between patients were less clear than in mice, possibly partly because of HLA diversity in the patient population. With tofacitinib, both scalp clonality and the number of expanded CD8+ clones among the top 100 scalp clones went down significantly. During tofacitinib treatment, many expanded lesional clones remained in scalp and blood, and this persistence may partly explain relapse after treatment is stopped.

This chain is built from TRBV10-3 and TRBJ1-3, with the D gene not confidently named. The starting material was CD4+ T cells sorted from blood, obtained at week 24, from a patient treated with tofacitinib. This sequence originates from a human donor with alopecia areata. The CDR3 protein sequence reads: CATKDGSGNTIYF. The nucleotide sequence is TGTGCCACTAAGGACGGGTCTGGAAACACCATATATTTT.